This T cell receptor beta chain is drawn from a study of CD8+CD57+ T cells in acquired aplastic anemia. The germline CDR1 and CDR2 sequences are SGHAT and FQDESV (reference sequence). The CDR3 is made up of 16 amino acids. Trimming cost V 3 bases and J 8 bases; bases outside gene matches: 12. CDR3 and TCR beta VDJ profiling relied on genomic DNA as the template. TCRdb re-called the reads through MiXCR, storing one row per CDR3 protein. The table lists around 120,000 distinct CDR3 sequences, about two fifths of them singletons. Whoever was chosen for sequencing had shown CD8+CD57+ cell expansion by flow cytometry.

The clonotype comes from a human donor with aplastic anemia. The sample was sorted CD4+, CD8+, or CD8+CD57+ T cells (not recorded which) from PBMCs. This rearrangement joins TRBV11-1 to TRBJ1-2; 10 positions agree with TRBD1. The CDR3 region is CASSLGKLGTGDGYTF. DNA of the CDR3: TGTGCCAGCAGCTTGGGGAAACTCGGGACAGGGGACGGCTACACCTTC.